Listed here are 9 T cell receptor beta chains from one sample, sequenced in a study of high-grade serous ovarian cancer treatment subgroups. Assay: immunoSEQ multiplex PCR; the TCRdb copy retains only in-frame clones and omits some. The data contain around 4,500 clones, approximately 80% of them singletons. The tumor samples were collected prior to definitive surgery or chemotherapy. Sequencing was done on a sample of tumor tissue. The receptors here all came from a human donor with high-grade serous ovarian cancer.

Only a few counts were recorded for this clone. This chain links TRBV19 with TRBJ1-5, with D tentatively TRBD1 (5 bases). Looked up from germline, CDR1 is LNHDA and CDR2 is SQIVND (reference sequence). CDR3 length equals 14 residues. V was clipped by 6 bases and J by 1 base, with 10 bases between them. The CDR3 loop is CASRGPGSNQPQHF. The CDR3 DNA sequence: TGTGCCAGTAGAGGTCCAGGGAGCAATCAGCCCCAGCATTTT.

The genes are TRBV6-1 and TRBJ1-2; D gene unclear. CDR1 is MNHNS, CDR2 SASEGT, per germline. V lost 10 bases and J lost 2, with 14 bases in between. There are 13 residues in the CDR3. CDR3 nucleotides: TGTGCCACCTTAAGGACGGTCAACTATGGCTACACCTTC. This encodes CATLRTVNYGYTF.

The gene calls are TRBV5-1 and TRBJ1-1; TRBD1 is a possible D gene (6 bases). This CDR3 is 17 amino acids long. Germline V lookup: CDR1 SGHRS, CDR2 YFSETQ. The V end was cut by 1 base, the J end by 0 bases, with 16 bases between. Here the CDR3 reads CASSLSFLGGMNTEAFF. DNA for the CDR3: TGCGCCAGCAGCTTGTCTTTCTTGGGGGGCATGAACACTGAAGCTTTCTTT.

By share of the sample, this clone is large. The V and J genes are TRBV9 and TRBJ2-3, with D hard to call. Trimming cost V 6 bases and J 3 bases, with 11 bases left between them. This CDR3 contains 13 residues. Germline V gene data show CDR1 as SGDLS and CDR2 as YYNGEE. The CDR3 is CASTDDVTDTQYF. Written as DNA, the CDR3 is TGTGCCAGCACCGACGATGTGACAGATACGCAGTATTTT.

This clone has just a few counts. The junction differs from germline at one of its ends, possibly a read error. The chain couples TRBV14 to TRBJ1-2, with D possibly TRBD1 on 6 matching bases. The CDR3 has 13 residues. The germline V gene has CDR1 SGHDN and CDR2 FVKESK. CDR3 in amino acids: CASSQGGAPRDNF. For the CDR3, the DNA is TGTGCCAGCAGCCAAGGCGGGGCCCCCCGGGACAACTTC.

This clone appeared a single time. This chain joins TRBV7-9 and TRBJ2-1; 7 nucleotides line up with TRBD2. Unmatched junction bases numbered 5, after V lost 11 bases and J lost 1 base. The CDR3 is 13 residues long. Germline assignment: CDR1 SEHNR and CDR2 FQNEAQ (reference sequence). The CDR3 nucleotides are TGTGCCGCCTGGGGGGGTTCCTACAATGAGCAGTTCTTC. Its translation: CAAWGGSYNEQFF.

The chain has TRBV5-1 and TRBJ2-3, with D unclear. V was trimmed by 3 bases and J by 0 bases, leaving 11 bases between them. The CDR3 contains 15 residues. Germline lookup yields CDR1 SGHRS and CDR2 YFSETQ. CDR3 in DNA: TGCGCCAGCAGCTCAATAGCATCGAGCACAGATACGCAGTATTTT. Its protein is CASSSIASSTDTQYF. Full variable domain (outside the CDR3, taken from reference TRBV5-1 and TRBJ2-3): KAGVTQTPRYLIKTRGQQVTLSCSPISGHRSVSWYQQTPGQGLQFLFEYFSETQRNKGNFPGRFSGRQFSNSRSEMNVSTLELGDSALYLCASSSIASSTDTQYFGPGTRLTVL.

CDR3 amino acids: CASTDTGGGDYGYTF. The CDR3 nucleotides read TGTGCCAGCACTGACACAGGGGGGGGCGACTATGGCTACACCTTC. V usage is TRBV6-1 and J usage is TRBJ1-2, with 8 positions matching TRBD1. Germline CDR1 is MNHNS and CDR2 is SASEGT. The CDR3 is 15 residues long. The V segment lost 7 bases and the J segment 3 bases; nucleotides outside the gene matches: 10.

This chain connects TRBV29-1 to TRBJ2-5; 13 bases align to TRBD2. Germline loops: CDR1 SQVTM, CDR2 ANQGSEA. Germline trimming cut 0 bases from V and 5 bases from J; bases unmatched to any gene: 6. The CDR3 loop spans 16 amino acids. The CDR3 protein is CSVEDPGLAGDETQYF. CDR3 DNA: TGCAGCGTTGAAGACCCCGGACTAGCGGGGGATGAGACCCAGTACTTC.